Below are 20 T cell receptor beta chains sequenced from a single sample in a study of cytomegalovirus exposure and HLA in healthy donors. The PCR had 60 Vbeta and 13 Jbeta primers. TCRdb keeps only in-frame clones here, not all; method: immunoSEQ multiplex PCR. The sample has 100,000 to 150,000 clones, 17% seen once. Sequencing was done on a sample of PBMCs. Receptor source: a female donor in good health and CMV-seropositive.

This clone has only a few counts. The rearrangement uses TRBV9 and TRBJ2-2, with TRBD2 matching over 7 bases. Germline CDR1 SGDLS, CDR2 YYNGEE. The CDR3 totals 19 residues. J lost 4 bases, V lost 0 bases, and 15 bases had no gene match. Written as DNA, the CDR3 is TGTGCCAGCAGCGTAGGTTTTTCCGGCGGGAGCTGGTTCACCGGGGAGCTGTTTTTT. It yields the protein CASSVGFSGGSWFTGELFF. Full variable domain (missing parts from reference TRBV9 and TRBJ2-2): DSGVTQTPKHLITATGQRVTLRCSPRSGDLSVYWYQQSLDQGLQFLIQYYNGEERAKGNILERFSAQQFPDLHSELNLSSLELGDSALYFCASSVGFSGGSWFTGELFFGEGSRLTVL.

This clone was recorded a few times. The rearrangement joins TRBV7-9 to TRBJ2-3; D uncertain. The V end lost 3 bases, the J end lost 0 bases, and 13 bases lay between the germline ends. CDR3 length equals 16 residues. CDR1 is SEHNR, CDR2 FQNEAQ, per germline (reference sequence). The CDR3 nucleotides read TGTGCCAGCAGCTTGTTTATCCAGTCTAGCACAGATACGCAGTATTTT. Translated: CASSLFIQSSTDTQYF. The variable domain in full, with the rest retrieved from reference TRBV7-9 and TRBJ2-3, is DTGVSQNPRHKITKRGQNVTFRCDPISEHNRLYWYRQTLGQGPEFLTYFQNEAQLEKSRLLSDRFSAERPKGSFSTLEIQRTEQGDSAMYLCASSLFIQSSTDTQYFGPGTRLTVL.

The chain uses TRBV2 and TRBJ1-2; 8 bases map to TRBD1. Trimming at V came to 5 bases and at J to 3 bases, leaving 5 bases not matched to a gene. In germline, CDR1 is SNHLY, CDR2 FYNNEI. CDR3 size: 14 residues. The CDR3 spells CASSLGQGYYGYTF. The CDR3 bases are TGTGCCAGCAGTTTAGGACAGGGCTACTATGGCTACACCTTC.

The table lists this clone with a few counts. V usage is TRBV30 and J usage is TRBJ2-2, with 11 bases identical to TRBD2. J gave up 6 bases and V 2 bases, and 8 bases lay outside the gene matches. CDR1 GTSNPN and CDR2 SVGIG come from the germline V gene (reference sequence). CDR3 length: 16 residues. The CDR3 here is CAWSRTSGRFSGELFF. For the CDR3, the DNA is TGTGCCTGGAGTCGAACTAGCGGGAGATTTTCCGGGGAGCTGTTTTTT.

This clone was counted a few times. The CDR3 loop is CASSLQGASGEQFF. CDR3 in DNA: TGCGCCAGCAGCCTGCAGGGGGCTTCGGGTGAGCAGTTCTTC. The chain combines TRBV5-1 with TRBJ2-1; TRBD1 aligns across 8 bases. The CDR3 is 14 amino acids. The V gene's germline CDR1 is SGHRS and CDR2 YFSETQ. After removal of 4 bases from V and 9 bases from J, the junction contained 9 bases not matched to a gene.

The J gene is TRBJ1-1, the V gene TRBV29-1; TRBD1 is a possible D gene (6 bases). The germline V gene encodes CDR1 SQVTM and CDR2 ANQGSEA. Trimming pared 4 bases from V and 4 bases from J, leaving 13 bases between. CDR3 length: 13 residues. As DNA, the CDR3 is TGCAGCGTTGTTGGGGGCAGGGGCACTGAAGCTTTCTTT. It yields the protein CSVVGGRGTEAFF.

This clone was seen a handful of times. This chain links TRBV4-3 with TRBJ1-2; D gene unclear. The CDR3 runs 12 residues. CDR1 and CDR2 from the germline V gene are LGHNA and YSLEER. Between the trimmed V and J ends, which lost 0 bases and 7 bases, there was a span of 6 bases. CDR3 protein: CASSQDTSGYTF. For the CDR3, the DNA is TGCGCCAGCAGCCAAGATACCAGTGGCTACACCTTC.

The chain couples TRBV18 to TRBJ2-7, with a tentative D call TRBD1 (5 bases). The CDR3 has 16 residues. With 3 bases removed from V and 0 bases from J, the gap between germline ends came to 15 bases. The germline V gene has CDR1 KGHSH and CDR2 LQKENI. The DNA of the CDR3 is TGTGCCAGCTCACCTAGGGGCTCTCCTGCCTCCTACGAGCAGTACTTC. Its translation is CASSPRGSPASYEQYF. Full variable domain (rest looked up from reference TRBV18 and TRBJ2-7): NAGVMQNPRHLVRRRGQEARLRCSPMKGHSHVYWYRQLPEEGLKFMVYLQKENIIDESGMPKERFSAEFPKEGPSILRIQQVVRGDSAAYFCASSPRGSPASYEQYFGPGTRLTVT.

This chain connects TRBV2 to TRBJ2-1; TRBD2 matches at 9 bases. The germline gives CDR1 SNHLY, CDR2 FYNNEI. The length of the CDR3 is 13 residues. The J segment lost 10 bases and the V segment lost 6 bases, leaving 7 bases of the junction unmatched. CDR3: CASRSGAGGEQFF. The CDR3, as DNA: TGTGCCAGCAGGTCGGGGGCGGGGGGGGAGCAGTTCTTC.

This sequence joins TRBV5-4 and TRBJ1-5, with a tentative D call TRBD1 (5 bases). Germline values: CDR1 SGHNT, CDR2 YYREEE (reference sequence). V lost 2 bases, J lost 4 bases, and 7 bases lay in between. This CDR3 comprises 13 residues. The CDR3, as DNA: TGTGCCAGCAGCTTAGACAGAAATCAGCCCCAGCATTTT. It codes for CASSLDRNQPQHF.

The chain couples TRBV2 to TRBJ1-5, with unresolved D. CDR1 is SNHLY, CDR2 FYNNEI, per germline. The length of the CDR3 is 14 residues. V lost 4 bases, J lost 0 bases, and 7 bases lay in between. CDR3 in amino acids: CASSVGVSNQPQHF. The CDR3 DNA follows: TGTGCCAGCAGTGTCGGAGTTAGCAATCAGCCCCAGCATTTT.

This chain joins TRBV5-1 and TRBJ2-3; 8 bases map to TRBD2. There are 17 residues in the CDR3. J gave up 5 bases and V 2 bases, and 13 bases lay outside the gene matches. Germline CDR1 and CDR2: SGHRS and YFSETQ. The CDR3 region has the DNA TGCGCCAGCAGCTTCACGGGGGGGCGAGGTAAAGAAGATACGCAGTATTTT. Translated, it gives CASSFTGGRGKEDTQYF.

This clone has a handful of counts. This chain connects TRBV30 to TRBJ2-7, with 11 bases identical to TRBD1. This CDR3 region has 14 residues. The ends lost 4 bases at V and 4 bases at J; junction bases unmatched: 6. Germline CDR1 reads GTSNPN; CDR2 reads SVGIG (reference sequence). This CDR3 is CAWNTGQGAYEQYF. The CDR3, as DNA: TGTGCCTGGAACACTGGACAGGGGGCTTACGAGCAGTACTTC.

This clone was observed a few times. This chain links TRBV30 with TRBJ2-3, with D hard to call. CDR1 GTSNPN and CDR2 SVGIG come from the germline V gene (reference sequence). V lost 0 bases to trimming and J lost 2 bases, with 12 bases between them. The CDR3 is 15 amino acids. CDR3 in amino acids: CAWSVLDGDTDTQYF. The CDR3 bases are TGTGCCTGGAGTGTACTCGATGGTGACACAGATACGCAGTATTTT.

The table lists this clone with a few counts. V is TRBV10-2 and J is TRBJ1-1; TRBD1 might be the D (6 bases). Trimming took 5 bases from V and 4 from J, leaving 11 bases between them. The CDR3 length is 13 residues. Per the germline V gene, CDR1 is WSHSY and CDR2 is SAAADI. CDR3 sequence: CASSREGVTEAFF. CDR3 bases: TGCGCCAGCAGTCGAGAGGGGGTCACTGAAGCTTTCTTT.

This clone was detected many times. V gene TRBV6-5 combines with J gene TRBJ2-5; 8 nucleotides align to TRBD2. V was pared by 6 bases and J by 4 bases, with 7 bases of the junction left unmatched. The germline V gene has CDR1 MNHEY and CDR2 SVGAGI. The CDR3 covers 14 residues. CDR3 sequence: CASSHLSGTETQYF. CDR3 nucleotide sequence: TGTGCCAGCAGCCATCTTAGCGGGACAGAGACCCAGTACTTC.

This clone occurred a few times. V usage is TRBV6-1 and J usage is TRBJ2-7; 12 bases fit TRBD2. V dropped 4 bases and J dropped 3; count of bases not matched to a gene: 7. CDR1 is MNHNS and CDR2 is SASEGT in the germline V gene. This CDR3 contains 16 residues. The CDR3 DNA follows: TGTGCCAGCAGTGGGCCTAGCGGGGGGGCTCTCTACGAGCAGTACTTC. Protein: CASSGPSGGALYEQYF.

The V call is TRBV5-1, the J call TRBJ1-2; 7 bases line up with TRBD1. The CDR3 covers 14 residues. V lost 4 bases and J lost 8; bases outside the gene matches: 11. CDR1 is SGHRS, CDR2 YFSETQ, per germline. CDR3 sequence (DNA): TGCGCCAGCAGCGAGGAAGTAGGGGGCGACGGCTACACCTTC. Protein sequence: CASSEEVGGDGYTF.

There are a few counts of this clone. The J gene is TRBJ2-7, the V gene TRBV5-6; 9 bases are shared with TRBD2. CDR3 size: 15 residues. Germline CDR1 SGHDT, CDR2 YYEEEE. The CDR3 coding sequence is TGTGCCAGCAGCTTGGGGGTTCTAGCGGGGTACCCTAATTATGTC. Amino acids: CASSLGVLAGYPNYV.

This sequence joins TRBV11-2 and TRBJ1-2; 8 bases align to TRBD1. Trimming at V came to 5 bases and at J to 5 bases, leaving 10 bases not matched to a gene. CDR1 is SGHAT, CDR2 FQNNGV, per germline. The CDR3 consists of 15 residues. The CDR3 protein is CASSDQGAGSYGYTF. CDR3 bases: TGTGCCAGCAGCGATCAGGGGGCGGGGAGTTATGGCTACACCTTC. The complete variable domain, with remaining parts taken from reference TRBV11-2 and TRBJ1-2, reads EAGVAQSPRYKIIEKRQSVAFWCNPISGHATLYWYQQILGQGPKLLIQFQNNGVVDDSQLPKDRFSAERLKGVDSTLKIQPAKLEDSAVYLCASSDQGAGSYGYTFGSGTRLTVV.